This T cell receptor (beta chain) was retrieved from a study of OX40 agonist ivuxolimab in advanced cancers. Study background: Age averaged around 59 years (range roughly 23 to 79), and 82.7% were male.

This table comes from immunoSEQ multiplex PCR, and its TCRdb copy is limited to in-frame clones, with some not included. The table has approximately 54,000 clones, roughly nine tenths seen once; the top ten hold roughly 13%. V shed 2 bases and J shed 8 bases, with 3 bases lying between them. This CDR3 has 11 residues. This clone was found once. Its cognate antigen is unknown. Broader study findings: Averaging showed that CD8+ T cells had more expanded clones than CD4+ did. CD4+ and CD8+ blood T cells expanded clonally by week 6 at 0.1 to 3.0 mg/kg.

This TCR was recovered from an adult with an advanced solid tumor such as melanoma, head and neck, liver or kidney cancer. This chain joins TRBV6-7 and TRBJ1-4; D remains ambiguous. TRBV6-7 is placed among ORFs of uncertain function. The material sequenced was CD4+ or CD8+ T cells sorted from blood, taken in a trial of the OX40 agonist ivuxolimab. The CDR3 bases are TGTGCCAGCAGTTACCCCGAAAAACTGTTTTTT. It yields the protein CASSYPEKLFF.